The rows below give T cell receptor beta chains drawn from one sample of a study of cytomegalovirus exposure and HLA in healthy donors. Sequenced by immunoSEQ multiplex PCR; TCRdb stores in-frame clones only, minus some. The sample lists fewer than 150,000 clones; more than 70% were seen once. Sequenced: PBMCs. These receptors were collected from a woman aged 25 to 39 in good health and CMV-seropositive. Both conserved end residues are part of each CDR3. D genes are given only for firm matches. The size field is filled for only some rows; it gives once, few, many or a size class.

d_gene	abundance	v_gene	j_gene	CDR3nt	CDR3aa
TRBD1	NA	TRBV27	TRBJ2-7	TGTGCCAGCAGTGTGGGGACAGGGTTCACCTACGAGCAGTACTTC	CASSVGTGFTYEQYF
NA	NA	TRBV5-1	TRBJ2-7	TGCGCCAGCAGCTCGCGGCACGAGCAGTACTTC	CASSSRHEQYF
NA	NA	TRBV29-1	TRBJ1-3	TGCAGCGTTGAAAGGGGGACGGGCATATATTTT	CSVERGTGIYF
NA	NA	TRBV18	TRBJ1-1	TGTGCCAGCTCACCGCAGGGTATAAACACTGAAGCTTTCTTT	CASSPQGINTEAFF
TRBD1	NA	TRBV29-1	TRBJ1-1	TGCAGCGTTGGTAGGGGGCGCGGAGACACTGAAGCTTTCTTT	CSVGRGRGDTEAFF
TRBD2	NA	TRBV2	TRBJ2-1	TGTGCCAGTTATAGCGGGATCTCCTACAATGAGCAGTTCTTC	CASYSGISYNEQFF
NA	NA	TRBV5-1	TRBJ2-1	TGCGCCAGCAGGGGGAGTTTGCCCTCCTACAATGAGCAGTTCTTC	CASRGSLPSYNEQFF
NA	NA	TRBV5-1	TRBJ1-1	TGCGCCAGCTCTAACGGGGGGGGAGCTGAAGCTTTCTTT	CASSNGGGAEAFF
NA	NA	TRBV18	TRBJ2-5	TGTGCCAGCTCACCGCTCAGGGTTCAAGAGACCCAGTACTTC	CASSPLRVQETQYF
NA	NA	TRBV14	TRBJ2-2	TGTGCCAGCAGAAGCCAAAGGGGGTCCGGGGAGCTGTTTTTT	CASRSQRGSGELFF
TRBD1	NA	TRBV9	TRBJ1-2	TGTGCCAGCAGCGTACATACAGGGGCCGGCTACACCTTC	CASSVHTGAGYTF
NA	NA	TRBV6-5	TRBJ1-5	TGTGCCAGCAGTTACTCATGGGGGGTGGACCAGCCCCAGCATTTT	CASSYSWGVDQPQHF
TRBD2	NA	TRBV2	TRBJ2-7	TGTGCCAGCAGTCCCGGGGGGATAAACGAGCAGTACTTC	CASSPGGINEQYF
NA	NA	TRBV25-1	TRBJ1-5	TGTGCCAGCAGTGTGGCGGAAGGGAGTCAGCCCCAGCATTTT	CASSVAEGSQPQHF
TRBD2	NA	TRBV7-6	TRBJ2-3	TGTGCCAGCAGCTTAGCTAGCGGGAGGGAGGGGACGCAGTATTTT	CASSLASGREGTQYF
NA	NA	TRBV21-1	TRBJ1-1	TGTGCCAGCAGCCCCCCTTTTCCAGCTTTCTTT	CASSPPFPAFF
TRBD2	NA	TRBV7-3	TRBJ2-1	TGTGCCAGCAGCTTAGAGCGAGGACTAGCGGGGTCGAATGAGCAGTTCTTC	CASSLERGLAGSNEQFF
NA	NA	TRBV9	TRBJ1-3	TGTGCCAGCAGCGACGGGACTGGAAACACCATATATTTT	CASSDGTGNTIYF
NA	NA	TRBV19	TRBJ2-5	TGTGCCAGTAGGGCTCGTGGAGGAGAGACCCAGTACTTC	CASRARGGETQYF
TRBD1	NA	TRBV28	TRBJ2-7	TGTGCCAGCCATGGACAGGCGACACCTTACGAGCAGTACTTC	CASHGQATPYEQYF
NA	NA	TRBV18	TRBJ2-5	TGTGCCAGCTCACCACAGGGGCCGAAGACCCAGTACTTC	CASSPQGPKTQYF
NA	NA	TRBV28	TRBJ2-2	TGTGCCAGCAGCACAAACACCGGGGAGCTGTTTTTT	CASSTNTGELFF
NA	once	TRBV28	TRBJ2-1	TGTGCCAGCAGTTTCCTAAATGAGCAGTTCTTC	CASSFLNEQFF
NA	NA	TRBV29-1	TRBJ2-3	TGCAGCGTACAGGGTTGGGGCACAGATACGCAGTATTTT	CSVQGWGTDTQYF
TRBD2	NA	TRBV18	TRBJ2-5	TGTGCCAGCTCACCGGGACTAGCGCTCAAAGAGACCCAGTACTTC	CASSPGLALKETQYF
TRBD2	once	TRBV5-1	TRBJ2-5	TGCGCCAGCAGCCTCTTGACTAGCGGGGGGGACGTGGCCCAGTACTTC	CASSLLTSGGDVAQYF
TRBD2	NA	TRBV2	TRBJ2-1	TGTGCCAGCAGTCCCACTAGCGGGGGCTACAATGAGCAGTTCTTC	CASSPTSGGYNEQFF
NA	NA	TRBV7-6	TRBJ2-3	TGTGCCAGCAGCTTCTTCACAGATACGCAGTATTTT	CASSFFTDTQYF
TRBD2	NA	TRBV7-3	TRBJ2-1	TGTGCCAGCAGCTATCTAGCGGGGGGCTACAATGAGCAGTTCTTC	CASSYLAGGYNEQFF
NA	NA	TRBV7-2	TRBJ2-7	TGTGCCAGCAGCCGGGGGGCGGGCGATTCCTACGAGCAGTACTTC	CASSRGAGDSYEQYF
NA	once	TRBV9	TRBJ2-3	TGTGCCAGCAGCGTACAACTAGCCTTTGGTACAGATACGCAGTATTTT	CASSVQLAFGTDTQYF
TRBD1	NA	TRBV7-9	TRBJ1-1	TGTGCCAGCAGCGGTGAAAGTGGACAGGGCCTCATGAACACTGAAGCTTTCTTT	CASSGESGQGLMNTEAFF
TRBD1	NA	TRBV7-3	TRBJ1-2	TGTGCCAGCGGAACAGGGGACTATGGCTACACCTTC	CASGTGDYGYTF
NA	NA	TRBV27	TRBJ2-3	TGTGCCAGCAGTTTATCCACGGGAGCTGTTAGCACAGATACGCAGTATTTT	CASSLSTGAVSTDTQYF
TRBD2	NA	TRBV2	TRBJ2-1	TGTGCCAGCAGTGGACTAGCGGGAGGAAGGAATGAGCAGTTCTTC	CASSGLAGGRNEQFF
TRBD1	NA	TRBV28	TRBJ1-2	TGTGCCAGCAGTATGACCGGGACAGAAGGTGGCTACACCTTC	CASSMTGTEGGYTF
NA	NA	TRBV28	TRBJ1-2	TGTGCCAGCAGTTTGTGGGAGGAAGGGGGCTACACCTTC	CASSLWEEGGYTF
NA	NA	TRBV9	TRBJ2-2	TGTGCCCCCTCCGAAGGGCAGGGAAACACCGGGGAGCTGTTTTTT	CAPSEGQGNTGELFF
NA	NA	TRBV7-3	TRBJ2-7	TGTGCCAGCAGCTTAGGACAGAACGAGCAGTACTTC	CASSLGQNEQYF
TRBD1	NA	TRBV28	TRBJ1-2	TGTGCCAGCAGTTCATACAGGGGTGGACTTGGCACCTTC	CASSSYRGGLGTF
NA	NA	TRBV30	TRBJ2-3	TGTGCCTGGAGTGTAACCGGAGGGGCATGGACAGATACGCAGTATTTT	CAWSVTGGAWTDTQYF
TRBD1	NA	TRBV2	TRBJ2-5	TGTGCCAGCAGTGAACGAGGGGGCTCGTTTCAAGAGACCCAGTACTTC	CASSERGGSFQETQYF
NA	few	TRBV9	TRBJ1-2	TGTGCCAGCAGCGGTTCTTTTGGCTACACCTTC	CASSGSFGYTF
NA	NA	TRBV14	TRBJ1-2	TGTGCCAGCAGCCTCGATGCCCGACTCGGTGGCTCTGGCTACACCTTC	CASSLDARLGGSGYTF
NA	NA	TRBV11-2	TRBJ1-5	TGTACCAGCAGCTTAGATCGGGATCAGCCCCAGCATTTT	CTSSLDRDQPQHF
TRBD2	NA	TRBV5-4	TRBJ2-3	TGTGCCAGCAGCGCCCGGACTAGCGGGACCACAGATACGCAGTATTTT	CASSARTSGTTDTQYF
TRBD1	NA	TRBV7-9	TRBJ1-2	TGTGCCAGCAGCACCCCGGGACAGGGGAATGGCTACACCTTC	CASSTPGQGNGYTF
TRBD2	NA	TRBV27	TRBJ2-1	TGTGCCAGCAGTATAGCGGGAAATTCCTACAATGAGCAGTTCTTC	CASSIAGNSYNEQFF
NA	NA	TRBV5-6	TRBJ2-7	TGTGCCAGCAGCGGGTGGAGTCCCTACGAGCAGTACTTC	CASSGWSPYEQYF
TRBD2	NA	TRBV13	TRBJ2-5	TGTGCCAGCAGCTCCGGACTAGCGGGGCAAGAGACCCAGTACTTC	CASSSGLAGQETQYF
NA	NA	TRBV2	TRBJ2-5	TGTGCCAGCATATGGGGGGAACAGCTATCCGAAGAGACCCAGTACTTC	CASIWGEQLSEETQYF
NA	NA	TRBV7-3	TRBJ2-1	TGTGCCAGCAGCTTGTATCCCCCGGGTCGGGAAGGGCATGAGCAGTTCTTC	CASSLYPPGREGHEQFF
NA	NA	TRBV25-1	TRBJ1-5	TGTGCCAGCAGTGGACCGGGGCCCCAGCATTTT	CASSGPGPQHF
NA	few	TRBV30	TRBJ2-5	TGTGCCTGGTCTAACTTAGAGACCCAGTACTTC	CAWSNLETQYF
TRBD2	NA	TRBV29-1	TRBJ2-2	TGCAGCGTTGCTAGCGGGGATATCGGGGAGCTGTTTTTT	CSVASGDIGELFF